This is a list of T cell receptor beta chains from one sample in a study of blood T cell repertoires in COVID-19. Clones were sequenced by immunoSEQ multiplex PCR, and TCRdb holds only the in-frame ones, with some missing. Here the sample spans about 300,000 clones, around nine tenths being singletons. Sequencing used peripheral blood. Every receptor here comes from a man in his 70s with acute or convalescent COVID-19. CDR3s include the opening cysteine and the closing phenylalanine or tryptophan.

TRBV19	TRBJ2-7	CASSTSLAGSYYEQYF
TRBV6-2/TRBV6-3	TRBJ2-5	CASSYSSGSFSETQYF
TRBV28	TRBJ2-1	CASSSPLGAGAYNEQFF
TRBV5-1	TRBJ2-7	CASSGVAGGYEQYF
TRBV7-2	TRBJ2-2	CASSSEGGYTGELFF
TRBV10-3	TRBJ1-1	CAIRPLSTAMNTEAFF
TRBV29-1	TRBJ1-6	CSVGGGDSPLHF
TRBV9	TRBJ2-3	CASSVAAGFTDTQYF
TRBV7-9	TRBJ2-1	CASSPLAGYNEQFF
TRBV5-1	TRBJ2-7	CASSLDQGAYEQYF
TRBV6-2/TRBV6-3	TRBJ1-2	CASSPGEAIYGYTF
TRBV2	TRBJ2-7	CASGDRLEPYEQYF
TRBV10-1	TRBJ2-5	CASSANRTGGRETQYF
TRBV2	TRBJ2-7	CASREHPRQGQQYF
TRBV6-2/TRBV6-3	TRBJ2-7	CASSPRDRPPYEQYF
TRBV5-4	TRBJ1-2	CASSLPNRVSDGYTF